This T cell receptor (beta chain) was found in a study of a mutant IDH1 vaccine in newly diagnosed glioma. At the level of the study: Earlier care involved radiotherapy, temozolomide, or both, and the majority received both.

Specified time point: week 23, last vaccination. Each vaccine dose was 300 ug of mutant IDH1 20-mer peptide, with topical imiquimod. TCRdb's table, derived via immunoSEQ multiplex PCR, lists solely in-frame clones and lacks some. Found here are about 55,000 clones, around 80% of them singletons; the top ten hold 5% to 7.5%. Germline values: CDR1 MNHNY, CDR2 SVGAGI (reference sequence). There are 11 residues in the CDR3. V shed 6 bases and J shed 3 bases, with 5 bases lying between them. Points on this clone: As yet, its antigen is unknown.

The receptor was isolated from a man aged 40-50 years with glioma. The material was PBMCs, obtained from a glioma patient whose treatment included an IDH1 peptide vaccine. V and J are TRBV6-6 and TRBJ2-5; D is ambiguous. CDR3 coding DNA: TGTGCCAGCAGGCAGGAAGAGACCCAGTACTTC. It translates to CASRQEETQYF.